This TCR beta chain was retrieved from a study of blood T cell repertoires in COVID-19. Overall study context: Researchers got acute and convalescent COVID-19 samples from the United States, Italy and Spain. PBMCs, B-cell-depleted T cells, or T cells were the source of the cDNA or gDNA that made up the material.

Original processing notes: Reference gene primer amplification gave nucleated cell count estimates. The method was immunoSEQ multiplex PCR; TCRdb's version includes in-frame clones alone and lacks a portion of them. V, J and clone size are taken as reported in that table, and D and trimming were inferred from the DNA itself. Among some 150,000 clones listed, over 75% were seen once. Seattle cases were enrolled at active infection and followed longitudinally. Germline loops: CDR1 SGHVS, CDR2 FNYEAQ. This CDR3 has 16 residues. With 1 base removed from V and 3 bases from J, the gap between germline ends came to 13 bases.

The sequencing input was peripheral blood. The sequence was collected from a woman aged 55-69 years with COVID-19, enrolled during active disease. The V gene is TRBV7-6, the J gene TRBJ1-3; the D is unclear. CDR3 coding DNA: TGTGCCAGCAGCTTAGATAATCGGGGTTTTGGAAACACCATATATTTT. The encoded protein is CASSLDNRGFGNTIYF.